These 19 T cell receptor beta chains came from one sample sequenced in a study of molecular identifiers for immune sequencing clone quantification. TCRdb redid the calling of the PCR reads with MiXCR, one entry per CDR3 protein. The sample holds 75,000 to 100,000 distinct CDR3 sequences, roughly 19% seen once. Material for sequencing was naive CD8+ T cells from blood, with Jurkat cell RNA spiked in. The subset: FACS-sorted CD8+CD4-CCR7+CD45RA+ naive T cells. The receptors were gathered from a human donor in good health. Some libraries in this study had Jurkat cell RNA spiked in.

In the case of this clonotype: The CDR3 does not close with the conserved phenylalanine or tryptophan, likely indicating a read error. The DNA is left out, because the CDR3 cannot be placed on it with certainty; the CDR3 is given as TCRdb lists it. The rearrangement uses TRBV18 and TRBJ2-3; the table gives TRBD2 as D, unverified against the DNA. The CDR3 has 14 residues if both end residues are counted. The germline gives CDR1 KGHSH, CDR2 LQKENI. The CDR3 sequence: CASSPPEGTDTQCL.

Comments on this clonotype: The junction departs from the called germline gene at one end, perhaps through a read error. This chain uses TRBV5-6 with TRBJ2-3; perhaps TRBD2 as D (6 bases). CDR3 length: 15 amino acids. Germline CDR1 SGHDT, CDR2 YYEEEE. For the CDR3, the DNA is TGTGCCATCAGCCCCGGGGGTAGCGGCACAGATACGCAGTATTTC. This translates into CAISPGGSGTDTQYF. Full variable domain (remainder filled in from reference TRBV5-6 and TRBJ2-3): DAGVTQSPTHLIKTRGQQVTLRCSPKSGHDTVSWYQQALGQGPQFIFQYYEEEERQRGNFPDRFSGHQFPNYSSELNVNALLLGDSALYLCAISPGGSGTDTQYFGPGTRLTVL.

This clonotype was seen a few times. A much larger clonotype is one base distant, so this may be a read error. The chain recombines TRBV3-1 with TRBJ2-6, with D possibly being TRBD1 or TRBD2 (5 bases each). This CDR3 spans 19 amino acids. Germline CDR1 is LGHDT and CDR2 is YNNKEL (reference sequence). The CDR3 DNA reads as TGTGCCAGCAGCCAAGATTCTAAGCTTCGGGGCTTTGGGGCCGACGTCCTGACTTTC. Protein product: CASSQDSKLRGFGADVLTF.

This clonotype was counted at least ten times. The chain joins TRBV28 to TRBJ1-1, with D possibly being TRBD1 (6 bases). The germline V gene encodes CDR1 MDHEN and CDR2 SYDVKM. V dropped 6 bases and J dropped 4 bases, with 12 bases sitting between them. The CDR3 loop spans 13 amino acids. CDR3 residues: CASSPTGPTEAFF. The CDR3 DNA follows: TGTGCCAGCAGCCCGACAGGCCCCACTGAAGCTTTCTTT.

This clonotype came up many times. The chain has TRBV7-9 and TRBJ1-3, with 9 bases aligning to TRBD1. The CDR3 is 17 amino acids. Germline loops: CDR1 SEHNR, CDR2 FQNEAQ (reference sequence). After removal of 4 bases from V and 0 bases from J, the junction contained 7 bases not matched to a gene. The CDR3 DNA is TGTGCCAGCAGCTACCGGGACAGGGACCTCTCTGGAAACACCATATATTTT. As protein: CASSYRDRDLSGNTIYF.

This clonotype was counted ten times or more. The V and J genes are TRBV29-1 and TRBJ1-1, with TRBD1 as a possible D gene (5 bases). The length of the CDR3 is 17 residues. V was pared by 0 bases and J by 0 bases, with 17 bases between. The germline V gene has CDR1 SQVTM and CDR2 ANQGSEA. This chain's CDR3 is CSVEDPGGFSLNTEAFF. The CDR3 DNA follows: TGCAGCGTTGAAGACCCGGGGGGGTTCAGCCTGAACACTGAAGCTTTCTTT.

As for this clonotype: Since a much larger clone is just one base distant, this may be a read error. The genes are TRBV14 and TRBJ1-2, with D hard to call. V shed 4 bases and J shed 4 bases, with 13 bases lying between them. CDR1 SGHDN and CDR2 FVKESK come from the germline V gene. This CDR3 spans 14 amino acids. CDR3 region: CASSLDLGGYGYTF. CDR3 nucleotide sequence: TGTGCCAGCAGCCTAGATCTCGGCGGCTATGGCTACACCTTC.

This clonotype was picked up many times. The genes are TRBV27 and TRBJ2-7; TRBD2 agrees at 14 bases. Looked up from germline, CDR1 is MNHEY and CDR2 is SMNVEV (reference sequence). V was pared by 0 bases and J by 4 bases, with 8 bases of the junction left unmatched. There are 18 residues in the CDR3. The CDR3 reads CASSLSGGLAGVFYEQYF. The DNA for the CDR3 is TGTGCCAGCAGTTTATCCGGGGGACTAGCGGGAGTATTTTACGAGCAGTACTTC.

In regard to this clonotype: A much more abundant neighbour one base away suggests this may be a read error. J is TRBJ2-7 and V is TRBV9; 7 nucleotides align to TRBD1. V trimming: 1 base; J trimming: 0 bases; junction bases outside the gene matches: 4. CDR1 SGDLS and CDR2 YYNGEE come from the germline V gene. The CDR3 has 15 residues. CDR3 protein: CASSVNGQDSYEQYF. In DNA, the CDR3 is TGTGCCAGCAGCGTAAACGGACAGGACTCCTACGAGCAGTACTTC. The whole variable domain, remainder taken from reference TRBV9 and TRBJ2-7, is DSGVTQTPKHLITATGQRVTLRCSPRSGDLSVYWYQQSLDQGLQFLIQYYNGEERAKGNILERFSAQQFPDLHSELNLSSLELGDSALYFCASSVNGQDSYEQYFGPGTRLTVT.

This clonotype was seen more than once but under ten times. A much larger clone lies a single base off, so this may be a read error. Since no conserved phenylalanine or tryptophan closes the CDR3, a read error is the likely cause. CDR3 in amino acids: CASSQDYGRSYEQYL. The CDR3 nucleotides are TGTGCCAGCAGCCAAGATTACGGGCGGTCCTACGAGCAGTACCTC. The genes are TRBV14 and TRBJ2-7, with D hard to call. Per the germline V gene, CDR1 is SGHDN and CDR2 is FVKESK. The V gene lost 0 bases and the J gene lost 1 base, with 10 bases spanning the gap. The CDR3 length is 15 residues.

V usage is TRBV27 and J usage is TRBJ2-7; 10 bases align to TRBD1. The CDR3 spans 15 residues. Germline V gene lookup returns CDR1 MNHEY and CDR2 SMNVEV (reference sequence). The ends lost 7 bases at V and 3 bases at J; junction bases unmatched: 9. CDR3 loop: CASKLGTGAFYEQYF. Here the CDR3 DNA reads TGTGCCAGCAAACTGGGGACAGGGGCTTTCTACGAGCAGTACTTC.

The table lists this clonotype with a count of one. CDR3 bases: TGTGCCAGCAGCTTAGTGGTTAGCAGGGAGACCCAGTACTTC. It encodes CASSLVVSRETQYF. J is TRBJ2-5 and V is TRBV7-9; D is unresolved. Between the trimmed V and J ends, which lost 1 base and 5 bases, there was a span of 11 bases. CDR1 SEHNR and CDR2 FQNEAQ come from the germline V gene (reference sequence). The CDR3 covers 14 residues.

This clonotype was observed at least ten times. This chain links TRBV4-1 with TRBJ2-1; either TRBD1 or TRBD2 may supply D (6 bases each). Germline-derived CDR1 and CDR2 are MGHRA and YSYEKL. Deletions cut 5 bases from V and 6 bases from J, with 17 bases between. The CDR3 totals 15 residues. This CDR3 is CASSTEGVGGNEQFF. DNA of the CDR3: TGCGCCAGCAGCACAGAGGGGGTCGGGGGCAATGAGCAGTTCTTC.

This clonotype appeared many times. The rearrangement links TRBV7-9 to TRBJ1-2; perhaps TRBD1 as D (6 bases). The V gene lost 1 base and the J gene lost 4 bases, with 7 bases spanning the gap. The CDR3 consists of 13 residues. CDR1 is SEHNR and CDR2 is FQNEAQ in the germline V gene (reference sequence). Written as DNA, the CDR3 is TGTGCCAGCAGCTTAGTACAGGGCTATGGCTACACCTTC. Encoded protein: CASSLVQGYGYTF.

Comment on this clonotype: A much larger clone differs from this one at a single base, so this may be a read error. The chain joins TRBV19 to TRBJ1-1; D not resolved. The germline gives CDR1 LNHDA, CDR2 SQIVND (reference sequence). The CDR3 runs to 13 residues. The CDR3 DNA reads TGTGCCAGTAGTGTAGATGCGTACACTGAAGCTTTCTTT. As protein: CASSVDAYTEAFF.

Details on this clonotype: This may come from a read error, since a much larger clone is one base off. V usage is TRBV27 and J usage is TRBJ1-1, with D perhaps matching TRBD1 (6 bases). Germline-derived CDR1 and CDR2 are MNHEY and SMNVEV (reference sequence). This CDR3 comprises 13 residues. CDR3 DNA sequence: TGTGCCAGCAGTTTAACAGGGCTAGGTGAAGTTTTCTTT. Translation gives CASSLTGLGEVFF.

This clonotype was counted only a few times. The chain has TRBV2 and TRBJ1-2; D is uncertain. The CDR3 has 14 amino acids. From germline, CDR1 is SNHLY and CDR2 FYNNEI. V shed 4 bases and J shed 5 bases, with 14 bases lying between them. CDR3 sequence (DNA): TGTGCCAGCAGTGTAGGTTCCTCACTTTATGGCTACACCTTC. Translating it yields CASSVGSSLYGYTF.

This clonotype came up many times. The CDR3 is CASSYEGVPTDTQYF. Written as DNA, the CDR3 is TGTGCCAGCAGTTACGAGGGAGTCCCCACAGATACGCAGTATTTT. J is TRBJ2-3 and V is TRBV6-5, with a possible D match to TRBD2 (5 bases). There are 15 residues in the CDR3. The V end lost 2 bases, the J end lost 2 bases, and 11 bases lay between the germline ends. Germline CDR1 and CDR2: MNHEY and SVGAGI.

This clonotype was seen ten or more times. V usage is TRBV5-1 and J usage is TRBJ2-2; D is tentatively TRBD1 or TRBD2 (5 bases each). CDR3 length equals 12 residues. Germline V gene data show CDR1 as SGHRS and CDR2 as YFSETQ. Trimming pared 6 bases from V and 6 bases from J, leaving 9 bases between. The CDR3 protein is CASNGGAGELFF. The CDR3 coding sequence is TGCGCCAGCAATGGGGGAGCCGGGGAGCTGTTTTTT.